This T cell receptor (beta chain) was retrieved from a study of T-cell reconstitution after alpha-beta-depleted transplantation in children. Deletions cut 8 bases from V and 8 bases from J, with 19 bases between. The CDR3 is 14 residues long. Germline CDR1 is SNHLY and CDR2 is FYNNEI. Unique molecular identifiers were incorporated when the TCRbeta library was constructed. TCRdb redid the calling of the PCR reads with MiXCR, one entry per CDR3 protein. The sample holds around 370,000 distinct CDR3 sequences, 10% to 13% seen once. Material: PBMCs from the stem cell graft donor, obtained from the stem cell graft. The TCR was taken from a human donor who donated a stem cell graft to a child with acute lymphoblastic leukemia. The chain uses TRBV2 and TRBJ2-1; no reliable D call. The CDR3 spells CASRRPGLGDEQFF. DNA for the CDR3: TGTGCCAGCCGCCGACCAGGCCTCGGCGATGAGCAGTTCTTC.